This note documents a single TCR beta chain sequence. This specimen belongs to a study of control samples from healthy donors and cancer patients. The germline V gene has CDR1 MDHEN and CDR2 SYDVKM. Trimming shortened V by 8 bases and J by 5 bases, and 16 bases separated the two germline ends. CDR3 length equals 14 residues. The repertoire was sequenced with immunoSEQ multiplex PCR; TCRdb's copy has only in-frame clones and lacks some. The data hold roughly 39,000 clones, with 92% observed a single time. The chain has TRBV28 and TRBJ2-1; D possibly uses TRBD1 or TRBD2 (5 bases each). This sequence originates from a woman aged 50 to 60 in good health. Sequencing was performed on blood. The CDR3 spells CASAIPGRNNEQFF. The CDR3 nucleotides read TGTGCCAGCGCGATACCGGGACGGAACAATGAGCAGTTCTTC.